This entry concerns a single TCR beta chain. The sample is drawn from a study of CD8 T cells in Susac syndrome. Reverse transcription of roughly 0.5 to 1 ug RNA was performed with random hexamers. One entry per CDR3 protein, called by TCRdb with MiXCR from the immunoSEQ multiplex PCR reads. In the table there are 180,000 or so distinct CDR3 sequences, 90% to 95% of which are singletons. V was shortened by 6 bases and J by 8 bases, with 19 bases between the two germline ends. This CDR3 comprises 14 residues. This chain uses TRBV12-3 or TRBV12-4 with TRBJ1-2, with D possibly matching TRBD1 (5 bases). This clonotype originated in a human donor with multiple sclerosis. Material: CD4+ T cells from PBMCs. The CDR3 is CASRGGTPVGGYTF. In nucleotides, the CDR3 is TGTGCCAGCAGGGGGGGGACTCCCGTAGGCGGCTACACCTTC.